A selection of T cell receptor beta chains follows, all from one sample in a study of T cell responses to AZD1222 COVID-19 vaccine. TCRdb's copy holds only in-frame clones and misses some; the assay was immunoSEQ multiplex PCR. Of under 200,000 clones listed, roughly 90% were seen once; the top ten hold 5.5%. Source: peripheral blood, taken on day 0 of AZD1222 vaccination. Receptors were obtained from an adult in good health. Both conserved end residues are part of each CDR3. A D gene is named only where the DNA matches it firmly. Size tells how often a clone was seen (once, few, many) or the class of an expanded clone, and some rows leave it out.

CDR3 length: 13
D gene: NA
J gene: TRBJ2-7
V gene: TRBV30
clone size: NA
CDR3 DNA: TGTGCCTGGAGTTGGAGGGACGCGGGCGAGCAGTACTTC
CDR3 protein: CAWSWRDAGEQYF

CDR3 length: 12
D gene: NA
J gene: TRBJ2-5
V gene: TRBV5-4
clone size: NA
CDR3 DNA: TGTGCCAGCAGCTTGCCGAAAGAGACCCAGTACTTC
CDR3 protein: CASSLPKETQYF

CDR3 length: 17
D gene: NA
J gene: TRBJ1-4
V gene: TRBV9
clone size: NA
CDR3 DNA: TGTGCCAGCAGCGTAGCGTTTGCGGGGCCTGGAGGAGAAAAACTGTTTTTT
CDR3 protein: CASSVAFAGPGGEKLFF

CDR3 length: 14
D gene: NA
J gene: TRBJ2-7
V gene: TRBV19
clone size: NA
CDR3 DNA: TGTGCCAGTAGTATAGAACCGGGTTTCCACGAGCAGTACTTC
CDR3 protein: CASSIEPGFHEQYF

CDR3 length: 15
D gene: NA
J gene: TRBJ1-3
V gene: TRBV19
clone size: NA
CDR3 DNA: TGTGCCAGTAGTATCCGGGACGGTGCTGGAAACACCATATATTTT
CDR3 protein: CASSIRDGAGNTIYF

CDR3 length: 17
D gene: NA
J gene: TRBJ2-2
V gene: TRBV9
clone size: NA
CDR3 DNA: TGTGCCAGCAGCGTAGTGGGGCAGGGGACGAACACCGGGGAGCTGTTTTTT
CDR3 protein: CASSVVGQGTNTGELFF

CDR3 length: 14
D gene: NA
J gene: TRBJ1-1
V gene: TRBV7-2
clone size: NA
CDR3 DNA: TGTGCCAGCAGCGTGGGACGGCTGAACACTGAAGCTTTCTTT
CDR3 protein: CASSVGRLNTEAFF

CDR3 length: 13
D gene: TRBD1
J gene: TRBJ1-6
V gene: TRBV4-2
clone size: NA
CDR3 DNA: TGTGCCAGCAGCCAACACAGGGGAGCACCCCTCCACTTT
CDR3 protein: CASSQHRGAPLHF

CDR3 length: 15
D gene: NA
J gene: TRBJ2-4
V gene: TRBV5-1
clone size: NA
CDR3 DNA: TGCGCCAGCAGCTTGAACAGGGTCGCCAAAAACATTCAGTACTTC
CDR3 protein: CASSLNRVAKNIQYF

CDR3 length: 13
D gene: NA
J gene: TRBJ1-1
V gene: TRBV30
clone size: NA
CDR3 DNA: TGTGCCTGGGGCAGCGGGTTGGGCACTGAAGCTTTCTTT
CDR3 protein: CAWGSGLGTEAFF

CDR3 length: 15
D gene: TRBD1
J gene: TRBJ2-1
V gene: TRBV6-5
clone size: NA
CDR3 DNA: TGTGCCAGCAGTTACTCACAGGGGTCCTACAATGAGCAGTTCTTC
CDR3 protein: CASSYSQGSYNEQFF

CDR3 length: 15
D gene: NA
J gene: TRBJ1-1
V gene: TRBV7-6
clone size: NA
CDR3 DNA: TGTGCCAGCAGTCTAGTGGATAGGGGGGGCACTGAAGCTTTCTTT
CDR3 protein: CASSLVDRGGTEAFF

CDR3 length: 13
D gene: NA
J gene: TRBJ2-7
V gene: TRBV12-3/TRBV12-4
clone size: once
CDR3 DNA: TGTGCCAGCAGTACCGTGGACCATTACGAGCAGTACTTC
CDR3 protein: CASSTVDHYEQYF

CDR3 length: 13
D gene: TRBD1
J gene: TRBJ2-7
V gene: TRBV24-1
clone size: NA
CDR3 DNA: TGTGCCACCAGTACTCGGACAGGGTACGAGCAGTACTTC
CDR3 protein: CATSTRTGYEQYF

CDR3 length: 15
D gene: TRBD1
J gene: TRBJ2-5
V gene: TRBV19
clone size: NA
CDR3 DNA: TGTGCCAGTAGTCCTCAGACAGGGTTTGGCGAGACCCAGTACTTC
CDR3 protein: CASSPQTGFGETQYF

CDR3 length: 16
D gene: TRBD1
J gene: TRBJ1-2
V gene: TRBV4-3
clone size: once
CDR3 DNA: TGCGCCAGCAGCCCCCGGGACAGGGGGATCATCTATGGCTACACCTTC
CDR3 protein: CASSPRDRGIIYGYTF

CDR3 length: 16
D gene: NA
J gene: TRBJ2-3
V gene: TRBV6-2/TRBV6-3
clone size: few
CDR3 DNA: TGTGCCAGCAGTTACTCGAAAGCCGCCTTCACAGATACGCAGTATTTT
CDR3 protein: CASSYSKAAFTDTQYF

CDR3 length: 16
D gene: NA
J gene: TRBJ2-4
V gene: TRBV6-2/TRBV6-3
clone size: NA
CDR3 DNA: TGTGCCAGCAGTTCCGCAGGCCCAGCAGCCAAAAACATTCAGTACTTC
CDR3 protein: CASSSAGPAAKNIQYF

CDR3 length: 15
D gene: TRBD2
J gene: TRBJ2-1
V gene: TRBV5-4
clone size: few
CDR3 DNA: TGTGCCAGCAGTACGAGCGGGAGGGGTGGGAATGAGCAGTTCTTC
CDR3 protein: CASSTSGRGGNEQFF

CDR3 length: 13
D gene: TRBD1
J gene: TRBJ1-1
V gene: TRBV5-8
clone size: NA
CDR3 DNA: TGTGCCAGCAGGCTGACAGGGCAAACTGAAGCTTTCTTT
CDR3 protein: CASRLTGQTEAFF

CDR3 length: 15
D gene: NA
J gene: TRBJ2-5
V gene: TRBV7-2
clone size: NA
CDR3 DNA: TGTGCCAGCAGCTTAGCCCAACGGGGAGAAGAGACCCAGTACTTC
CDR3 protein: CASSLAQRGEETQYF

CDR3 length: 15
D gene: NA
J gene: TRBJ1-1
V gene: TRBV28
clone size: NA
CDR3 DNA: TGTGCCAGCAGTTTAATCACGGGAGGGAACACTGAAGCTTTCTTT
CDR3 protein: CASSLITGGNTEAFF

CDR3 length: 12
D gene: NA
J gene: TRBJ2-7
V gene: TRBV19
clone size: few
CDR3 DNA: TGTGCCAGTAGTATTTCGACAAACGAGCAGTACTTC
CDR3 protein: CASSISTNEQYF

CDR3 length: 16
D gene: NA
J gene: TRBJ2-7
V gene: TRBV30
clone size: NA
CDR3 DNA: TGTGCCTGGAGTGTACTAGGGACCTTCTCAGCCTACGAGCAGTACTTC
CDR3 protein: CAWSVLGTFSAYEQYF

CDR3 length: 14
D gene: TRBD2
J gene: TRBJ2-3
V gene: TRBV29-1
clone size: NA
CDR3 DNA: TGCAGCGGTTCTAGCGGGGAGAGCACAGATACGCAGTATTTT
CDR3 protein: CSGSSGESTDTQYF

CDR3 length: 14
D gene: TRBD1
J gene: TRBJ2-3
V gene: TRBV9
clone size: NA
CDR3 DNA: TGTGCCAGCAGCGTAGTGGGACAGGTTGATACGCAGTATTTT
CDR3 protein: CASSVVGQVDTQYF

CDR3 length: 14
D gene: NA
J gene: TRBJ2-7
V gene: TRBV11-2
clone size: NA
CDR3 DNA: TGTGCCAGCAGCTTAGGTTACGAGCCCGGAGAGCAGTACTTC
CDR3 protein: CASSLGYEPGEQYF

CDR3 length: 12
D gene: NA
J gene: TRBJ1-5
V gene: TRBV24-1
clone size: NA
CDR3 DNA: TGTGCCACCAGTGATTTTGATCAGCCCCAGCATTTT
CDR3 protein: CATSDFDQPQHF

CDR3 length: 18
D gene: TRBD2
J gene: TRBJ2-7
V gene: TRBV7-2
clone size: NA
CDR3 DNA: TGTGCCAGCAGCTTAGTGACTAGCGGAGGGTTTTTTACCTACGAGCAGTACTTC
CDR3 protein: CASSLVTSGGFFTYEQYF

CDR3 length: 14
D gene: NA
J gene: TRBJ1-2
V gene: TRBV5-6
clone size: NA
CDR3 DNA: TGTGCCAGCAGCCCTTGGGAAGGGAGCTATGGCTACACCTTC
CDR3 protein: CASSPWEGSYGYTF

CDR3 length: 12
D gene: NA
J gene: TRBJ2-7
V gene: TRBV27
clone size: NA
CDR3 DNA: TGTGCCAGCAAAACCCAGGGCCACGAGCAGTACTTC
CDR3 protein: CASKTQGHEQYF

CDR3 length: 13
D gene: TRBD1
J gene: TRBJ1-5
V gene: TRBV5-1
clone size: NA
CDR3 DNA: TGCGCCAGCAGTCTACAGGGGGCTCAGCCCCAGCATTTT
CDR3 protein: CASSLQGAQPQHF

CDR3 length: 13
D gene: NA
J gene: TRBJ1-5
V gene: TRBV7-2
clone size: once
CDR3 DNA: TGTGCCAGCAGCCCGTGGGACAATCAGCCCCAGCATTTT
CDR3 protein: CASSPWDNQPQHF

CDR3 length: 12
D gene: NA
J gene: TRBJ1-1
V gene: TRBV12-3/TRBV12-4
clone size: NA
CDR3 DNA: TGTGCCAGCAGTTTAGTACCCCGGGAAGCTTTCTTT
CDR3 protein: CASSLVPREAFF

CDR3 length: 16
D gene: TRBD2
J gene: TRBJ2-1
V gene: TRBV27
clone size: NA
CDR3 DNA: TGTGCCAGCAGTCCCGGCGGGGGGCCTCCCTACAATGAGCAGTTCTTC
CDR3 protein: CASSPGGGPPYNEQFF